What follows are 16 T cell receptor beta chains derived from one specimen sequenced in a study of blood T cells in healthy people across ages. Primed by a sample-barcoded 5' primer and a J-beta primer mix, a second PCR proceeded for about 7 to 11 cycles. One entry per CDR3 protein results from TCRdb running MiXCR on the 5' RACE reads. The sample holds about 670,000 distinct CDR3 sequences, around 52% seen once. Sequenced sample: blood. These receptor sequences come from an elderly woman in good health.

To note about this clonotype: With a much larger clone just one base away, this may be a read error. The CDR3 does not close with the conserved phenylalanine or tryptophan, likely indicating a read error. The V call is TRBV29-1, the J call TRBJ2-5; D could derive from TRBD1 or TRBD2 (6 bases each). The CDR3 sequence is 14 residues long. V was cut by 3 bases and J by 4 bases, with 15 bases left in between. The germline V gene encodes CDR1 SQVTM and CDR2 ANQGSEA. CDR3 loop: CSVDVGGGSETQYS. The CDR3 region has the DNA TGCAGCGTTGATGTGGGGGGCGGATCAGAGACCCAGTACTCC.

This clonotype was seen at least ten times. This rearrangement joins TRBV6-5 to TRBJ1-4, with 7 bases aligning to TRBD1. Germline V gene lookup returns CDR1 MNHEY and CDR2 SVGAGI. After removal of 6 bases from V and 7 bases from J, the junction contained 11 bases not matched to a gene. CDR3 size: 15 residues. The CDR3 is CASSIDRDESEKLFF. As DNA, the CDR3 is TGTGCCAGCAGCATAGACAGGGATGAAAGTGAAAAACTGTTTTTT.

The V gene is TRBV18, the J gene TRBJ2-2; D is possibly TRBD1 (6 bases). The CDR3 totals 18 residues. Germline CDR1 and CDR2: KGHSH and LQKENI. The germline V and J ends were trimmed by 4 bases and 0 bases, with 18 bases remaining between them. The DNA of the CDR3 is TGTGCCAGCTCACTACTTTCAACAGGGCTAACGAACACCGGGGAGCTGTTTTTT. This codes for CASSLLSTGLTNTGELFF.

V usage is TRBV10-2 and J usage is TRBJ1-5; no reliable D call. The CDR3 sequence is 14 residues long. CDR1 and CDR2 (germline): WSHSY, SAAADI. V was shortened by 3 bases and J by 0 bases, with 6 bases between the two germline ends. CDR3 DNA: TGCGCCAGCAGTGATACTGTTAGCAATCAGCCCCAGCATTTT. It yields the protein CASSDTVSNQPQHF.

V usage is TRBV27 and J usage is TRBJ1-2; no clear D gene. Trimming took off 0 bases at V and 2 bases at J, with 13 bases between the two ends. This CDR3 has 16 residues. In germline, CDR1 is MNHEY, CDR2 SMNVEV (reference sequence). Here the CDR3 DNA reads TGTGCCAGCAGTTTATCGAAGGCAGTGACGAACTATGGCTACACCTTC. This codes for CASSLSKAVTNYGYTF.

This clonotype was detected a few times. The CDR3 DNA reads as TGTGCCAGCAGTGATGACAAGAACACTGAAGCTTTCTTT. This sequence encodes CASSDDKNTEAFF. V is TRBV2 and J is TRBJ1-1; D is uncertain. The CDR3 covers 13 residues. Germline-derived CDR1 and CDR2 are SNHLY and FYNNEI. The V end was cut by 3 bases, the J end by 1 base, with 6 bases between.

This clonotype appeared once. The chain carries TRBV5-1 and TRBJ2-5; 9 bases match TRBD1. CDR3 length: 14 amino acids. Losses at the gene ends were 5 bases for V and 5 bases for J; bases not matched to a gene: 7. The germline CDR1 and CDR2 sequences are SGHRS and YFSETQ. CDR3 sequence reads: CASRPRTGVETQYF. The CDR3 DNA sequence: TGCGCCAGCAGGCCACGGACAGGGGTTGAGACCCAGTACTTC.

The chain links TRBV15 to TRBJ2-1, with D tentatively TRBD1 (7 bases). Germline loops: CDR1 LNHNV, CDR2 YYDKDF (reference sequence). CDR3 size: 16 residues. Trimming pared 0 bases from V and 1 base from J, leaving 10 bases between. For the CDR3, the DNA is TGTGCCACCAGCAGAGACAGGGGGGCATCCTACAATGAGCAGTTCTTC. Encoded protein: CATSRDRGASYNEQFF. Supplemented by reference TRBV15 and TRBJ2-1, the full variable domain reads DAMVIQNPRYQVTQFGKPVTLSCSQTLNHNVMYWYQQKSSQAPKLLFHYYDKDFNNEADTPDNFQSRRPNTSFCFLDIRSPGLGDTAMYLCATSRDRGASYNEQFFGPGTRLTVL.

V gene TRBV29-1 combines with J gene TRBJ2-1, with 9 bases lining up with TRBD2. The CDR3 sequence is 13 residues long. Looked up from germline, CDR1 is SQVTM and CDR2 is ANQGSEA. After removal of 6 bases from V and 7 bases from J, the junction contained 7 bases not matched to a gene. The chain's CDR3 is CSVDGTSWNEQFF. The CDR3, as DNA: TGCAGCGTGGACGGGACTAGCTGGAATGAGCAGTTCTTC.

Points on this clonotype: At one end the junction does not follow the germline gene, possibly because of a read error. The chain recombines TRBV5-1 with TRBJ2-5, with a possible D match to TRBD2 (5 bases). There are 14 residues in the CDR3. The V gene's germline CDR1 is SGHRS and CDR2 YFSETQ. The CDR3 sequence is CASSLDSPGETRYF. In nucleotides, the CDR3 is TGCGCCAGCAGCTTGGACTCGCCTGGGGAGACCCGGTACTTC.

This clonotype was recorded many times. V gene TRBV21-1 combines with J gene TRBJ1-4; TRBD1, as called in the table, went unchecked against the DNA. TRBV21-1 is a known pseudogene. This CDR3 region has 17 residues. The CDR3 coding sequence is TGTGCCAGCAGGGGGTGGGGGTTCGATGCAACTAATGAAAAACTGTTTTTT. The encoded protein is CASRGWGFDATNEKLFF.

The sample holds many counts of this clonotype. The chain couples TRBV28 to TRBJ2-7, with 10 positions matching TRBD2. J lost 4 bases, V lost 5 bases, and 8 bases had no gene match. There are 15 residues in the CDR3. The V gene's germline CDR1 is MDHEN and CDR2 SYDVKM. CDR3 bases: TGTGCCAGCAGTCCACGTGGTAGCGGGAGGTACGAGCAGTACTTC. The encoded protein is CASSPRGSGRYEQYF.

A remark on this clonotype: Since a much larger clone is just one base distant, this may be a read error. The DNA of the CDR3 is TGCAGCGTTGAATCTGCCTACCTTTACAATGAGCAGTACTTC. This translates into CSVESAYLYNEQYF. This sequence joins TRBV29-1 and TRBJ2-7; no clear D. The CDR3 contains 14 residues. Germline loops: CDR1 SQVTM, CDR2 ANQGSEA. With 2 bases removed from V and 7 bases from J, the gap between germline ends came to 18 bases.

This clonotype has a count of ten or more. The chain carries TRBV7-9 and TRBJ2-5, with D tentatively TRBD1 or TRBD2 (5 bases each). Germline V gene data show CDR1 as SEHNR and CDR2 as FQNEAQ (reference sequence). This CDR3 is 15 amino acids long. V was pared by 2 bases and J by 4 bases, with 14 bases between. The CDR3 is CASSLLPGRIETQYF. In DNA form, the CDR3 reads TGTGCCAGCAGCTTACTTCCGGGACGAATAGAGACCCAGTACTTC.

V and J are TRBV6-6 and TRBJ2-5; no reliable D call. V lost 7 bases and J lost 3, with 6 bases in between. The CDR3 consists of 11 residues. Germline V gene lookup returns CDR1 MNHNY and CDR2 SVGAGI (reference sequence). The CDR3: CASNDEETQYF. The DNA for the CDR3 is TGTGCCAGCAACGATGAAGAGACCCAGTACTTC.

Here the CDR3 reads CASSLPDRAEDTQYF. CDR3 DNA: TGTGCCAGCAGCTTACCCGACAGAGCAGAAGATACGCAGTATTTT. The chain joins TRBV7-2 to TRBJ2-3; a weak D match, TRBD1 (5 bases). The length of the CDR3 is 15 residues. V was trimmed by 2 bases and J by 5 bases, leaving 14 bases between them. Per the germline V gene, CDR1 is SGHTA and CDR2 is FQGNSA.